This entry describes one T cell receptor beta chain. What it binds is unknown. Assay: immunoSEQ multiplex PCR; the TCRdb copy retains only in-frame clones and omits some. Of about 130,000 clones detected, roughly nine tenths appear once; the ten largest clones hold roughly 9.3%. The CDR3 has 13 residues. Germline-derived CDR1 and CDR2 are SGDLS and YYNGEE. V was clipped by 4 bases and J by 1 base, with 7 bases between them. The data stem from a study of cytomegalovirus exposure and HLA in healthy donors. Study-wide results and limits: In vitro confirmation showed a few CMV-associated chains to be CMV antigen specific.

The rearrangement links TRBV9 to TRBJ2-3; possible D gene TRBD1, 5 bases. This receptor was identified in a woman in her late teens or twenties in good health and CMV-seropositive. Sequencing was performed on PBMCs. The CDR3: CASSLRGTDTQYF. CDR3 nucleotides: TGTGCCAGCAGCCTCAGGGGCACAGATACGCAGTATTTT.